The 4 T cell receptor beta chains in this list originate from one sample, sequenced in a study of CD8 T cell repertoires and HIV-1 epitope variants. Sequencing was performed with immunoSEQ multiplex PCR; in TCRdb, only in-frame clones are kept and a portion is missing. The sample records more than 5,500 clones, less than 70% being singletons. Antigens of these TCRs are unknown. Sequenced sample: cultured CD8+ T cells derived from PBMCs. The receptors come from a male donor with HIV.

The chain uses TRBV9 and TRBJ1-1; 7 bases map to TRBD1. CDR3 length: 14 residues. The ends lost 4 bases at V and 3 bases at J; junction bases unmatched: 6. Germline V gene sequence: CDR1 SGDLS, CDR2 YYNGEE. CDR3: CASSLRQGDTEAFF. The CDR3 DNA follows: TGTGCCAGCAGCCTCCGACAGGGTGACACTGAAGCTTTCTTT.

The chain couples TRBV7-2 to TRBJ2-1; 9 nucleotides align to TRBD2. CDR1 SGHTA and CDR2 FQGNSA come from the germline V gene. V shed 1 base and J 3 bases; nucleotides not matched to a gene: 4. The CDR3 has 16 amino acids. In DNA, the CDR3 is TGTGCCAGCAGCTTAGATGGTAGCGGGAGCTACAATGAGCAGTTCTTC. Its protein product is CASSLDGSGSYNEQFF.

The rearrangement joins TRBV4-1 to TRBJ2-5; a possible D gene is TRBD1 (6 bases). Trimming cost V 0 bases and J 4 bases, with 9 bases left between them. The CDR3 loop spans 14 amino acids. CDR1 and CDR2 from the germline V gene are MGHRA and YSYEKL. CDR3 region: CASSQEEGGETQYF. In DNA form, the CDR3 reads TGCGCCAGCAGCCAAGAAGAAGGGGGAGAGACCCAGTACTTC.

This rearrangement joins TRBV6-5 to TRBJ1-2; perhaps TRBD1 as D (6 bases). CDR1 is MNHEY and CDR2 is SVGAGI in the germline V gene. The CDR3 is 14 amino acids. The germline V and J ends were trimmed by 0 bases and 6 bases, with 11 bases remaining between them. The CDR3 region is CASSYSSGGDGYTF. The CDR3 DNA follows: TGTGCCAGCAGTTACTCATCCGGGGGCGATGGCTACACCTTC.